This is a list of T cell receptor beta chains from one sample in a study of PD-1 blockade in classical Hodgkin lymphoma. Profiling relied on immunoSEQ multiplex PCR, and the TCRdb table lists in-frame clones only, not all of them. The repertoire has about 21,000 clones, 71% of them found once; the top ten carry over 15%. Sequences were derived from peripheral blood mononuclear cells (PBMCs), sampled at baseline. The receptors were sampled from a human donor with classical Hodgkin lymphoma. The CDR3 runs from the conserved cysteine through the conserved F or W. The D gene is left open where the match is weak. Size tells how often a clone was seen (once, few, many) or the class of an expanded clone, and some rows leave it out.

clone_size j_call d_call v_call cdr3_nt cdr3_aa
- TRBJ2-1 TRBD2 TRBV5-4 TGTGCCAGCAGCTTGGGAGCGGGGGGGGTCATAGAGCAGTTCTTC CASSLGAGGVIEQFF
few TRBJ1-5 TRBD1 TRBV19 TGTGCCAGTAGTGGCCTCGGGACAGGTTATAATCAGCCCCAGCATTTT CASSGLGTGYNQPQHF
- TRBJ2-7 TRBD1 TRBV19 TGTGCCAGTAGAGGACAGGGCGCGAACGAGCAGTACTTC CASRGQGANEQYF
few TRBJ1-1 TRBD1 TRBV7-9 TGTGCCAGCAGCCGAGGGGGCACCCCAGGGCGAGCTTTCTTT CASSRGGTPGRAFF
- TRBJ2-2 - TRBV14 TGTGCCAGCAGGACGGCGCGAAACACCGGGGAGCTGTTTTTT CASRTARNTGELFF
- TRBJ2-5 - TRBV5-1 TGCGCCAGCAGCTTGGCCCCCGGACTCGTCCAAGAGACCCAGTACTTC CASSLAPGLVQETQYF
once TRBJ1-4 - TRBV6-9 TGTGCCAGCAGTAGCGGGAGCAACGGTGAAAAACTGTTTTTT CASSSGSNGEKLFF
- TRBJ1-5 - TRBV30 TGTGCCTGGAGTGCAGGGATTGCCAATCAGCCCCAGCATTTT CAWSAGIANQPQHF
few TRBJ2-1 - TRBV18 TGTGCCAGCTCACTAGCGTCCTCCTACAATGAGCAGTTCTTC CASSLASSYNEQFF
few TRBJ1-4 - TRBV6-1 TGTGCCAGCAGTGAAGTTCGGGCAGGGGTAAATGAAAAACTGTTTTTT CASSEVRAGVNEKLFF
- TRBJ2-5 - TRBV18 TGTGCCAGCTCTCCCAGCGCCGCAGGGTCGAATCAGGCCCAGTACTTC CASSPSAAGSNQAQYF
- TRBJ2-4 TRBD1 TRBV7-2 TGTGCCAGCAGCTCGACCGGAGGACAGGGCGTCGTGGCCAAAAACATTCAGTACTTC CASSSTGGQGVVAKNIQYF
once TRBJ2-5 - TRBV28 TGTGCCAGCAGACCGCGTAGCGGAAACACGGGGGAGACCCAGTACTTC CASRPRSGNTGETQYF
few TRBJ1-2 - TRBV7-9 TGTGCCAGCAGCTCATCCGGGATCTATGGCTACACCTTC CASSSSGIYGYTF
- TRBJ2-7 - TRBV7-2 TGTGCCAGCAGCTTAGCACCGGGACGCGAGCAGTACTTC CASSLAPGREQYF
- TRBJ2-7 - TRBV6-5 TGTGCCAGCCGTACGGGTCTCGAGCAGTACTTC CASRTGLEQYF
- TRBJ2-1 - TRBV21-1 TGTGCCAGCAGCAAACCTGGGGGGACTAGCGCTAAAACTGAGCAGTTCTTC CASSKPGGTSAKTEQFF